This T cell receptor beta chain emerged from a study of T cell responses to AZD1222 COVID-19 vaccine. Overall study results and limits: Among the donors, most were white British and more were female, and clonal diversity was possibly underestimated.

Germline V gene data show CDR1 as SGHTA and CDR2 as FQGTGA. The CDR3 has 16 amino acids. The V segment lost 1 base and the J segment 1 base; nucleotides outside the gene matches: 6. With respect to this clone: Its target is not known.

Assay used: immunoSEQ multiplex PCR; TCRdb lists only in-frame clones, some missing. The table shows around 100,000 clones, with 75% to 90% occurring only once. The TCR was taken from an adult in good health. The sample was peripheral blood, taken on day 0 of AZD1222 vaccination. The rearrangement joins TRBV7-3 to TRBJ2-5; 7 nucleotides align to TRBD2. In nucleotides, the CDR3 is TGTGCCAGCAGCTTAAACGGGGGAGGGTTCCAAGAGACCCAGTACTTC. This sequence encodes CASSLNGGGFQETQYF.